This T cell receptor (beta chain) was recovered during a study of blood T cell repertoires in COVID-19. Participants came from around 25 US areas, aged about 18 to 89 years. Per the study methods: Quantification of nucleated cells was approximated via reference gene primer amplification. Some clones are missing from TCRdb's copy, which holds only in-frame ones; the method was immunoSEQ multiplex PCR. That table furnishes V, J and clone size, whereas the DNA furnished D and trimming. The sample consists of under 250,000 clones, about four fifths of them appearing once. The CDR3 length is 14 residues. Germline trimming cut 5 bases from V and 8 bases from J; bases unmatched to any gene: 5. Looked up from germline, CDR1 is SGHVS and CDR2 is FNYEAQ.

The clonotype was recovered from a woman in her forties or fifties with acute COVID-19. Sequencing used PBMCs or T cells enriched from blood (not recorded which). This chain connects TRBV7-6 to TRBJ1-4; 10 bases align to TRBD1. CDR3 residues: CASSKGTGEEKLFF. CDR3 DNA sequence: TGTGCCAGCAGCAAGGGGACAGGGGAGGAAAAACTGTTTTTT.